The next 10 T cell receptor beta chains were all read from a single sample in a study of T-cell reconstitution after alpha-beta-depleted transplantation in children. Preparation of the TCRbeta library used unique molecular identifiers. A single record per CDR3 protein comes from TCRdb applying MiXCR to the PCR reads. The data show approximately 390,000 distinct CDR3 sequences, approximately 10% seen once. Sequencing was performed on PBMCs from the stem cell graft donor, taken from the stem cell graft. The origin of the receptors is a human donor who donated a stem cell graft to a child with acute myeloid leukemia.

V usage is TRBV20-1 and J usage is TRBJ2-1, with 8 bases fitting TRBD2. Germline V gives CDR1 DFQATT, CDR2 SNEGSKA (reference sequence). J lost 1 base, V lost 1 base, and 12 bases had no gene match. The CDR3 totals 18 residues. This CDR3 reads CSARALGVREGSYNEQFF. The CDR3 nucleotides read TGCAGTGCTAGAGCACTAGGTGTCCGGGAGGGTTCCTACAATGAGCAGTTCTTC.

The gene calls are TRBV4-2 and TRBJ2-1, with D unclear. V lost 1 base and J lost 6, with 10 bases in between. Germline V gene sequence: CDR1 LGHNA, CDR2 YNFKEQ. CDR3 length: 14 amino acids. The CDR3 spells CASSQGSAFNEQFF. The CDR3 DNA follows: TGTGCCAGCAGCCAAGGGTCAGCCTTCAATGAGCAGTTCTTC.

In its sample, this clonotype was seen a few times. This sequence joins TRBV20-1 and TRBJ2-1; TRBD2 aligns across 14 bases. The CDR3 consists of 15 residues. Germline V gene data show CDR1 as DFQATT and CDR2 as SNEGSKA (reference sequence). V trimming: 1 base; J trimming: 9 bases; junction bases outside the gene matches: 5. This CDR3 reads CSARGLAGGQVEQFF. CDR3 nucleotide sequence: TGCAGTGCTAGAGGACTAGCGGGGGGGCAGGTTGAGCAGTTCTTC.

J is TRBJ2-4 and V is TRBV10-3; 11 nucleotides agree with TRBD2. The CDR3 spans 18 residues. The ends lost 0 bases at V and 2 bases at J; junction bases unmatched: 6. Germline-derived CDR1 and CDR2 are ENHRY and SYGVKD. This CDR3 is CAISESRVAGGSKNIQYF. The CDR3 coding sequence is TGTGCCATCAGTGAGTCGAGGGTAGCGGGAGGGTCCAAAAACATTCAGTACTTC.

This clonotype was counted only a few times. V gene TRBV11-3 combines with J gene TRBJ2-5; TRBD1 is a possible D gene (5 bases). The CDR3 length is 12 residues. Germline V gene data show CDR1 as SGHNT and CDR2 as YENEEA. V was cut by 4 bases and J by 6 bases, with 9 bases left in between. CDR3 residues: CASSSPGKTQYF. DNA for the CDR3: TGTGCCAGCAGCTCACCAGGGAAGACCCAGTACTTC.

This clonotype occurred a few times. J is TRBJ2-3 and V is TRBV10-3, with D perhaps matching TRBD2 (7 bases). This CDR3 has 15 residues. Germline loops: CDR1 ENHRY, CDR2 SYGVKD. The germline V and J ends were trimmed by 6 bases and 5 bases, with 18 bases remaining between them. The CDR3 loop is CAIRTFGGRIDTQYF. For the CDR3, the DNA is TGTGCCATCAGGACATTCGGGGGGCGCATAGATACGCAGTATTTT.

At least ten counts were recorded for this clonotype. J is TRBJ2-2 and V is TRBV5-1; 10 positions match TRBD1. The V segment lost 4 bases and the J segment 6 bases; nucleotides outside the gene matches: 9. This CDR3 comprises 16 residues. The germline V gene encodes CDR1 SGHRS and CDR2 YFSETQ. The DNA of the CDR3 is TGCGCCAGCAGCCCGAGGGGACAGGGGATTTCCGGGGAGCTGTTTTTT. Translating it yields CASSPRGQGISGELFF.

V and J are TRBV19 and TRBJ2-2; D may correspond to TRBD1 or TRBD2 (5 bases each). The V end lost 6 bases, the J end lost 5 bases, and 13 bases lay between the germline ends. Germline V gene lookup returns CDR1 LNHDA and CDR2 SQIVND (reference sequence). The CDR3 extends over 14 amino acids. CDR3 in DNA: TGTGCCAGTAGCCCCGGGACGCGGACCGGGGAGCTGTTTTTT. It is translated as CASSPGTRTGELFF.

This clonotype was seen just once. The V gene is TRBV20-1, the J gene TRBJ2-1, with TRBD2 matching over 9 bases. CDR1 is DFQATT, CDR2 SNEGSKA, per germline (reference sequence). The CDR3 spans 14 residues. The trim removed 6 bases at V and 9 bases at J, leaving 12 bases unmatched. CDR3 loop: CSALNAGGPGEQFF. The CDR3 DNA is TGCAGTGCCCTGAATGCGGGGGGGCCGGGTGAGCAGTTCTTC.

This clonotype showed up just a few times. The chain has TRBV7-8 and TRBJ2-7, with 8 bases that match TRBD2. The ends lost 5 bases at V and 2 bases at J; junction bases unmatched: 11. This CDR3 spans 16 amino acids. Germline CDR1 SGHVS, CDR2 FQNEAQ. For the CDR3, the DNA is TGTGCCAGCAGCCGCGGGAGGTCGACTATCACCTACGAGCAGTACTTC. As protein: CASSRGRSTITYEQYF.